These 8 T cell receptor beta chains were all obtained from the same sample, sequenced in a study of shared clonotypes between healthy human individuals. Method: immunoSEQ multiplex PCR; TCRdb's copy keeps in-frame clones and lacks some. In the table there are approximately 340,000 clones, approximately 74% of which are singletons. The sample taken for sequencing was memory CD4+ T cells sorted from blood. Specified subset: CD45RA-negative fraction. The origin of the receptors is a man aged 25 to 40 in good health.

The CDR3 protein is CSVEEGLAVADTQYF. The CDR3 DNA follows: TGCAGCGTTGAAGAAGGTCTAGCGGTCGCAGATACGCAGTATTTT. The V gene is TRBV29-1, the J gene TRBJ2-3, with TRBD2 matching 7 bases. CDR3 length equals 15 residues. The J segment lost 4 bases and the V segment lost 0 bases, leaving 7 bases of the junction unmatched. Germline V gives CDR1 SQVTM, CDR2 ANQGSEA.

The chain employs TRBV4-1 and TRBJ2-7; D gene ambiguous. Trimming removed 1 base at V and 3 bases at J, with 10 bases between. From germline, CDR1 is MGHRA and CDR2 YSYEKL. The CDR3 extends over 14 amino acids. In DNA form, the CDR3 reads TGCGCCAGCAGCCAAGTGGGCAGGTTCTACGAGCAGTACTTC. Translating it yields CASSQVGRFYEQYF.

The genes are TRBV11-3 and TRBJ2-2, with TRBD2 matching 7 bases. Looked up from germline, CDR1 is SGHNT and CDR2 is YENEEA. The CDR3 loop spans 15 amino acids. With 1 base clipped from V and 6 bases from J, the junction kept 5 bases outside the gene matches. The CDR3 region has the DNA TGTGCCAGCAGCTTAGGCGGGAGCCCAGCCGGGGAGCTGTTTTTT. Translating it yields CASSLGGSPAGELFF.

The chain employs TRBV7-8 and TRBJ2-1; 7 bases are shared with TRBD2. Germline V gene data show CDR1 as SGHVS and CDR2 as FQNEAQ. After removal of 7 bases from V and 1 base from J, the junction contained 7 bases not matched to a gene. The CDR3 extends over 15 amino acids. The CDR3 DNA follows: TGTGCCAGCACCAATTCAGCGGGATCCTACAATGAGCAGTTCTTC. It translates to CASTNSAGSYNEQFF.

The chain has TRBV11-2 and TRBJ1-2; no definite D call. Looked up from germline, CDR1 is SGHAT and CDR2 is FQNNGV. The CDR3 length is 15 residues. The germline V and J ends were trimmed by 2 bases and 1 base, with 11 bases remaining between them. The CDR3 region is CASSLLGSFNYGYTF. DNA for the CDR3: TGTGCCAGCAGCTTACTTGGAAGCTTTAACTATGGCTACACCTTC.

The chain is built from TRBV19 and TRBJ2-5; a possible D gene is TRBD2 (6 bases). Germline values: CDR1 LNHDA, CDR2 SQIVND (reference sequence). V lost 6 bases and J lost 4, with 21 bases in between. This CDR3 contains 16 residues. CDR3 in DNA: TGTGCCAGTAGGGGAAGGGCTGGCGGGGACTTAGAGACCCAGTACTTC. This encodes CASRGRAGGDLETQYF.

The V gene is TRBV19, the J gene TRBJ2-7, with TRBD1 identical over 9 bases. V dropped 6 bases and J dropped 5; count of bases not matched to a gene: 5. Germline V gene sequence: CDR1 LNHDA, CDR2 SQIVND (reference sequence). The CDR3 extends over 13 amino acids. The CDR3 here is CASRKQGADEQYF. The CDR3 DNA sequence: TGTGCCAGTAGAAAACAGGGGGCCGACGAGCAGTACTTC.

This chain links TRBV25-1 with TRBJ1-5, with a weak D call TRBD1 (5 bases). Germline-derived CDR1 and CDR2 are MGHDK and SYGVNS. The CDR3 is 14 residues long. V was trimmed by 2 bases and J by 4 bases, leaving 9 bases between them. CDR3 coding DNA: TGTGCCAGCAGTGAAACAGGAACAAATCAGCCCCAGCATTTT. Its protein is CASSETGTNQPQHF.